A selection of T cell receptor beta chains follows, all from one sample in a study of blood T cell repertoires in COVID-19. Some clones are missing from TCRdb's copy, which holds only in-frame ones; the method was immunoSEQ multiplex PCR. The table records some 200,000 clones, about 86% of them present only once. The specimen sequenced was PBMCs or T cells enriched from blood (not recorded which). The source is a woman aged 40 to 50 with acute COVID-19. CDR3s include the opening cysteine and the closing phenylalanine or tryptophan. The D gene is left open where the match is weak. Clone size is stated in some rows and not others, as once, few, many or a class when expanded.

>TRBJ1-6|.|15|TRBV18|.
CASSGGHRVDSPLHF
TGTGCCAGCTCCGGCGGACACAGGGTTGATTCACCCCTCCACTTT
>TRBJ1-2|.|13|TRBV7-9|.
CASSIGSSQGYTF
TGTGCCAGCAGCATAGGGTCGTCGCAGGGCTACACCTTC
>TRBJ1-4|.|12|TRBV5-1|.
CASSPSGGKLFF
TGCGCCAGCAGCCCGTCTGGAGGAAAACTGTTTTTT
>TRBJ1-2|.|13|TRBV5-1|TRBD1
CASSLSGGIIYTF
TGCGCCAGCAGCTTGTCAGGGGGCATTATCTACACCTTC
>TRBJ2-5|.|14|TRBV24-1|.
CATSTPAGPETQYF
TGTGCCACCAGTACCCCGGCGGGGCCGGAGACCCAGTACTTC
>TRBJ2-7|.|15|TRBV28|TRBD2
CATGLGLAGVREQYF
TGTGCCACCGGACTAGGGCTAGCGGGAGTGAGGGAGCAGTACTTC
>TRBJ1-1|.|10|TRBV29-1|.
CSGANTEAFF
TGCAGTGGGGCTAACACTGAAGCTTTCTTT
>TRBJ1-2|once|16|TRBV5-8|TRBD1
CASSLGTGVRNYGYTF
TGTGCCAGCAGCTTGGGGACAGGGGTTCGGAACTATGGCTACACCTTC
>TRBJ1-1|once|15|TRBV25-1|.
CASSARGGSNTEAFF
TGTGCCAGCAGTGCCAGGGGCGGCTCGAACACTGAAGCTTTCTTT
>TRBJ2-2|.|13|TRBV11-3|.
CASSPWADGELFF
TGTGCCAGCAGCCCCTGGGCCGACGGGGAGCTGTTTTTT
>TRBJ2-5|.|11|TRBV20-1|.
CSASDARGQYF
TGCAGTGCTAGCGACGCTCGGGGCCAGTACTTC
>TRBJ1-2|.|14|TRBV15|TRBD1
CATSLGTGNYGYTF
TGTGCCACCAGCTTAGGGACAGGGAACTATGGCTACACCTTC
>TRBJ1-1|.|15|TRBV24-1|TRBD1
CATSDPGQGGTEAFF
TGTGCCACCAGTGACCCGGGACAGGGGGGCACTGAAGCTTTCTTT